The clone carrying this T cell receptor (beta chain) was recorded a few times. What it binds is unknown. No donor was unhealthy or non-Caucasian. These data originate in a study of identical twins. General study points: Insertions were reduced in abundant cord blood beta clonotypes but not in memory repertoires.

Trimming removed 5 bases at V and 1 base at J, with 14 bases between. Germline V gene sequence: CDR1 LNHNV, CDR2 YYDKDF (reference sequence). There are 15 residues in the CDR3. Template switching added a universal primer site; cDNA carried unique molecular identifiers. TCRdb independently ran MiXCR on the 5' RACE reads; one entry per CDR3 protein. Found here are 540,000 or so distinct CDR3 sequences, around 22% of them singletons; the top ten hold roughly 0.5%. Another study also made use of these data, one on yellow fever vaccine responses in identical twins.

The sample comprised CD4+ T cells sorted from blood. V gene TRBV15 combines with J gene TRBJ1-1, with unresolved D. This receptor was obtained from a woman under 30 in good health. The CDR3 region has the DNA TGTGCCACCAGCGGGAGACAAGACCCGAACACTGAAGCTTTCTTT. Translation gives CATSGRQDPNTEAFF.